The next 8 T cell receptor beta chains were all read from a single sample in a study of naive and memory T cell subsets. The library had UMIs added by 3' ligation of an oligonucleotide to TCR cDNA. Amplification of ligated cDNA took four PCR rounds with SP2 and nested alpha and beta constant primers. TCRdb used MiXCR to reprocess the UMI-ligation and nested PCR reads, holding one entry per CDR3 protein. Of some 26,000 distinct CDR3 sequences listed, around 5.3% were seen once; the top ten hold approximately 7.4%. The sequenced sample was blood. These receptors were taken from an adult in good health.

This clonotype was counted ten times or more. The CDR3 DNA is TGTGCCAGCAGGATATCAGGGGCGTACGATCAGCCCCAGCATTTT. Amino acids: CASRISGAYDQPQHF. The rearrangement joins TRBV12-3 or TRBV12-4 to TRBJ1-5; D perhaps matches TRBD1 (6 bases). This CDR3 is built from 15 residues. Deletions cut 6 bases from V and 5 bases from J, with 17 bases between.

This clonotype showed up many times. The CDR3 reads CSVVRTSGIVYNEQFF. CDR3 in DNA: TGCAGCGTAGTCAGGACTAGCGGGATAGTTTACAATGAGCAGTTCTTC. The chain is built from TRBV29-1 and TRBJ2-1; the match to TRBD2 covers 12 bases. Per the germline V gene, CDR1 is SQVTM and CDR2 is ANQGSEA. The J segment lost 4 bases and the V segment lost 6 bases, leaving 10 bases of the junction unmatched. This CDR3 comprises 16 residues.

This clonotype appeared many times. CDR3 nucleotide sequence: TGTGCCAGCAGTAAGGACACCCAGGGGAAACTGTTTTTT. This encodes CASSKDTQGKLFF. The chain links TRBV7-2 to TRBJ1-4; D is possibly TRBD1 (6 bases). The CDR3 is made up of 13 amino acids. Looked up from germline, CDR1 is SGHTA and CDR2 is FQGNSA. V lost 6 bases, J lost 11 bases, and 16 bases lay in between.

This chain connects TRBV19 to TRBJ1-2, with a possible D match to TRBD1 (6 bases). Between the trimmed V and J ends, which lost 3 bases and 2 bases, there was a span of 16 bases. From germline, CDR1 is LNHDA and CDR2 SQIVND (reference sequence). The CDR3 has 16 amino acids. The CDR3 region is CASSIAAPGDNYGYTF. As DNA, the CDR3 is TGTGCCAGTAGTATTGCGGCCCCAGGGGACAACTATGGCTACACCTTC. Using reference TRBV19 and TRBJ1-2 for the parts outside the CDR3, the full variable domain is DGGITQSPKYLFRKEGQNVTLSCEQNLNHDAMYWYRQDPGQGLRLIYYSQIVNDFQKGDIAEGYSVSREKKESFPLTVTSAQKNPTAFYLCASSIAAPGDNYGYTFGSGTRLTVV.

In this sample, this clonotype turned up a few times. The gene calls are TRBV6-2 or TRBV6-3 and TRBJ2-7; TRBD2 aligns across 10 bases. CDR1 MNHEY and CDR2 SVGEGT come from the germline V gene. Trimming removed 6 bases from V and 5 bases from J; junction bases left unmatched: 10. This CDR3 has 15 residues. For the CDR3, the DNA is TGTGCCAGCAGACGCAGCGGGAGGGCCGTTCACGAGCAGTACTTC. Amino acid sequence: CASRRSGRAVHEQYF.

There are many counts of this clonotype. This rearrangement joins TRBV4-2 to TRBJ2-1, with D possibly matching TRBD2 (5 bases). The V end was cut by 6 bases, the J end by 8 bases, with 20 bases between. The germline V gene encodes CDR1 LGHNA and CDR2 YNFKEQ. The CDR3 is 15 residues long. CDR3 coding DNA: TGTGCCAGCAGTCGTGAGCTTCTAGCTTCCGATGAGCAGTTCTTC. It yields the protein CASSRELLASDEQFF.

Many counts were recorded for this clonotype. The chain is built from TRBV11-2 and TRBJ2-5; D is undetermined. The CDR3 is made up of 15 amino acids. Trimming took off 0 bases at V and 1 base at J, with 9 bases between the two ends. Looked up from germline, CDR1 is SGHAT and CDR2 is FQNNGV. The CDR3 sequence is CASSLEFSTQETQYF. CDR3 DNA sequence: TGTGCCAGCAGCTTAGAATTTTCGACCCAAGAGACCCAGTACTTC.

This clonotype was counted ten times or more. The CDR3 here is CASSQGLAPYNEQFF. CDR3 DNA sequence: TGTGCCAGCAGCCAGGGACTAGCGCCTTACAATGAGCAGTTCTTC. J is TRBJ2-1 and V is TRBV14, with TRBD2 matching 10 bases. Germline CDR1 and CDR2: SGHDN and FVKESK. The CDR3 contains 15 residues. V lost 3 bases to trimming and J lost 4 bases; unmatched junction nucleotides: 3.